A single sample gave rise to the 17 T cell receptor beta chains below, sequenced in a study of T-cell reconstitution after alpha-beta-depleted transplantation in children. Preparation of the TCRbeta library was carried out with unique molecular identifiers. TCRdb recomputed calls from the PCR reads with MiXCR, one row per CDR3 protein. The table shows hundreds of thousands of distinct CDR3 sequences, with approximately 32% occurring only once. This sample comprised PBMCs from the stem cell graft donor, obtained from the stem cell graft. Every receptor here comes from a human donor who donated a stem cell graft to a child with aplastic anemia.

DNA of the CDR3: TGTGCCAGCAGCGGCACTCGAATTGAGCAGTACTTC. Its translation: CASSGTRIEQYF. V and J are TRBV12-3 or TRBV12-4 and TRBJ2-7; no clear D gene. V lost 6 bases, J lost 7 bases, and 13 bases lay in between. The CDR3 loop spans 12 amino acids.

This sequence joins TRBV6-5 and TRBJ1-2, with 12 positions matching TRBD1. Unmatched junction bases numbered 4, after V lost 3 bases and J lost 8 bases. This CDR3 spans 14 amino acids. CDR1 and CDR2 from the germline V gene are MNHEY and SVGAGI. CDR3 amino acids: CASSYGTGGYGYTF. The CDR3 DNA reads TGTGCCAGCAGTTATGGGACAGGGGGCTACGGCTACACCTTC.

This chain connects TRBV12-3 or TRBV12-4 to TRBJ1-2; D not resolved. The V end was cut by 5 bases, the J end by 4 bases, with 14 bases between. The CDR3 loop spans 14 amino acids. The CDR3 DNA is TGTGCCAGCAGTCAGTTACAGAGCTCCTATGGCTACACCTTC. It translates to CASSQLQSSYGYTF.

The J gene is TRBJ2-5, the V gene TRBV20-1; TRBD2 agrees at 9 bases. CDR3 size: 15 residues. Germline lookup yields CDR1 DFQATT and CDR2 SNEGSKA (reference sequence). V dropped 5 bases and J dropped 7; count of bases not matched to a gene: 14. CDR3 nucleotide sequence: TGCAGTGCTCACGCGGGTAGCGGGAGATCCGGGACCCAGTACTTC. Encoded protein: CSAHAGSGRSGTQYF.

This chain uses TRBV27 with TRBJ1-1, with D unresolved. There are 15 residues in the CDR3. Trimming pared 3 bases from V and 1 base from J, leaving 12 bases between. Germline V gene lookup returns CDR1 MNHEY and CDR2 SMNVEV (reference sequence). The DNA for the CDR3 is TGTGCCAGCAGTTTTGAAAGGACCACGAACACTGAAGCTTTCTTT. As protein: CASSFERTTNTEAFF.

This clonotype has just a few counts. CDR3 residues: CASSPQGGANVLTF. The CDR3 bases are TGTGCCAGCTCACCACAGGGCGGGGCCAACGTCCTGACTTTC. J is TRBJ2-6 and V is TRBV18, with unresolved D. The ends were cut back, 1 base at V and 4 bases at J, with 5 bases in the middle. Per germline, CDR1 KGHSH and CDR2 LQKENI. The CDR3 length is 14 residues.

This chain uses TRBV2 with TRBJ2-6; no definite D call. V dropped 1 base and J dropped 0 bases, with 10 bases sitting between them. From germline, CDR1 is SNHLY and CDR2 FYNNEI. The CDR3 covers 17 residues. CDR3 coding DNA: TGTGCCAGCAGTGAAGAAGGCATCATCTCTGGGGCCAACGTCCTGACTTTC. Its translation is CASSEEGIISGANVLTF.

This chain links TRBV5-1 with TRBJ2-1; D call uncertain. V gave up 4 bases and J gave up 9 bases, with 20 bases separating them. CDR3 size: 15 residues. Germline V gene sequence: CDR1 SGHRS, CDR2 YFSETQ. The CDR3 DNA reads TGCGCCAGCAGCCGATTAGGGTCCGAAGTCAGTGAGCAGTTCTTC. This codes for CASSRLGSEVSEQFF.

The chain couples TRBV19 to TRBJ1-2, with 8 bases identical to TRBD1. The CDR3 is made up of 16 amino acids. Per germline, CDR1 LNHDA and CDR2 SQIVND (reference sequence). The trim removed 4 bases at V and 3 bases at J, leaving 10 bases unmatched. CDR3 sequence (DNA): TGTGCCAGTAGTACGGTTGCACAGGGGGAAGACTATGGCTACACCTTC. Its translation is CASSTVAQGEDYGYTF.

This chain uses TRBV29-1 with TRBJ2-3; TRBD1 aligns across 12 bases. The germline CDR1 and CDR2 sequences are SQVTM and ANQGSEA. Unmatched junction bases numbered 9, after V lost 6 bases and J lost 5 bases. The CDR3 is 15 amino acids. CDR3 protein: CSVDSGTGGKDTQYF. Written as DNA, the CDR3 is TGCAGCGTAGACTCCGGGACAGGGGGCAAAGATACGCAGTATTTT.

The chain is built from TRBV5-1 and TRBJ2-3; tentatively, D is TRBD1 (6 bases). The CDR3 has 14 residues. Trimming left V 4 bases short and J 2 bases short, with 11 bases between. The V gene's germline CDR1 is SGHRS and CDR2 YFSETQ. DNA for the CDR3: TGCGCCAGCAGCCTCGGACAGATCACAGATACGCAGTATTTT. Translating it yields CASSLGQITDTQYF.

Only a few counts were recorded for this clonotype. The chain combines TRBV7-2 with TRBJ2-1; D is unresolved. V gave up 4 bases and J gave up 7 bases, with 17 bases separating them. The CDR3 contains 15 residues. Looked up from germline, CDR1 is SGHTA and CDR2 is FQGNSA. The CDR3 DNA reads as TGTGCCAGCAGCTCCTCGTCCCCGGTCGTAAATGAGCAGTTCTTC. Translated, it gives CASSSSSPVVNEQFF.

This clonotype has only a few counts. In DNA, the CDR3 is TGTGCCAGCAGCTCGGACAGCTACGGCAATCAGCCCCAGCATTTT. As protein: CASSSDSYGNQPQHF. The rearrangement joins TRBV7-9 to TRBJ1-5, with D perhaps matching TRBD1 (6 bases). Trimming took 4 bases from V and 2 from J, leaving 12 bases between them. This CDR3 contains 15 residues. The germline gives CDR1 SEHNR, CDR2 FQNEAQ (reference sequence). The full variable domain, with the rest looked up from reference TRBV7-9 and TRBJ1-5, is DTGVSQNPRHKITKRGQNVTFRCDPISEHNRLYWYRQTLGQGPEFLTYFQNEAQLEKSRLLSDRFSAERPKGSFSTLEIQRTEQGDSAMYLCASSSDSYGNQPQHFGDGTRLSIL.

This chain links TRBV5-1 with TRBJ2-5; D is possibly TRBD2 (6 bases). CDR1 is SGHRS and CDR2 is YFSETQ in the germline V gene. The CDR3 contains 14 residues. Trimming removed 4 bases from V and 1 base from J, with 11 bases in between. The CDR3 DNA follows: TGCGCCAGCAGCGCGGGCGGGGTCCAAGAGACCCAGTACTTC. Amino acids: CASSAGGVQETQYF.

The rearrangement joins TRBV5-6 to TRBJ2-1; 8 bases match TRBD1. The CDR3 has 15 residues. V shed 3 bases, J shed 6 bases, and the junction held 8 bases outside the gene matches. Per germline, CDR1 SGHDT and CDR2 YYEEEE. The chain's CDR3 is CASSSMDRASNEQFF. The CDR3 coding sequence is TGTGCCAGCAGCTCCATGGACAGGGCCAGCAATGAGCAGTTCTTC.

This clonotype occurred a few times. The chain recombines TRBV29-1 with TRBJ2-6; D may be TRBD1 or TRBD2 (5 bases each). The germline V gene encodes CDR1 SQVTM and CDR2 ANQGSEA. Trimming took off 6 bases at V and 1 base at J, with 19 bases between the two ends. The CDR3 covers 17 residues. CDR3 DNA sequence: TGCAGCGTGGTTTCCGGGACGGATGAGTCTGGGGCCAACGTCCTGACTTTC. Its protein product is CSVVSGTDESGANVLTF.

This clonotype was observed a single time. J is TRBJ1-2 and V is TRBV4-3, with 8 bases that match TRBD1. J gave up 3 bases and V 2 bases, and 5 bases lay outside the gene matches. Germline lookup yields CDR1 LGHNA and CDR2 YSLEER. The CDR3 runs 15 residues. Here the CDR3 DNA reads TGCGCCAGCAGCCAACAGACAGGGGATGACTATGGCTACACCTTC. Its translation is CASSQQTGDDYGYTF.